This TCR beta chain derives from a study of OX40 agonist ivuxolimab in advanced cancers. Study-level findings and limits: Not determined was the antigen specificity of the expanded peripheral T cells.

The CDR3 contains 16 residues. CDR1 and CDR2 (germline): WSHSY, SAAADI. V lost 8 bases and J 4 bases, leaving 20 bases between the germline ends. Profiled with immunoSEQ multiplex PCR; TCRdb holds only in-frame clones, not every one. Of around 100,000 clones in the sample, about nine tenths were seen once. Comments on this clone: Its target is unknown.

The rearrangement uses TRBV10-2 and TRBJ2-2, with D perhaps TRBD2 (6 bases). The receptor was derived from an adult with an advanced solid tumor such as melanoma, head and neck, liver or kidney cancer. The sequencing used CD4+ or CD8+ T cells sorted from blood, collected in a trial of the OX40 agonist ivuxolimab. CDR3: CASRQALAGSTGELFF. CDR3 sequence (DNA): TGCGCCAGCCGGCAGGCGTTGGCGGGATCCACCGGGGAGCTGTTTTTT.